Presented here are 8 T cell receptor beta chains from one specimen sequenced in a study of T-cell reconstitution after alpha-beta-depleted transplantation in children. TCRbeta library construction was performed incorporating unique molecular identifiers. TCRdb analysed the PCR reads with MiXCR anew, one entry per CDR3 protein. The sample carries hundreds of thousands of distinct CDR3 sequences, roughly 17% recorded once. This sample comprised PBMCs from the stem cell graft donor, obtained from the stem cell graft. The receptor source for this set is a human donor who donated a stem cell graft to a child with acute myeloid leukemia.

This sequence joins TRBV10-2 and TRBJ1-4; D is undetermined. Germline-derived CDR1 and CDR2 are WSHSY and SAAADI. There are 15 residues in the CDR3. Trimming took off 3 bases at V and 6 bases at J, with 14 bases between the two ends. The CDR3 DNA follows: TGCGCCAGCAGTGAAATTCCCAGACCGGATGAAAAACTGTTTTTT. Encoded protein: CASSEIPRPDEKLFF.

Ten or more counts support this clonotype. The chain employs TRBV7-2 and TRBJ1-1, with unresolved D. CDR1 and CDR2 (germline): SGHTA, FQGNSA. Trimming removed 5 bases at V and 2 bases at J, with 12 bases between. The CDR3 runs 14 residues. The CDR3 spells CASSLRPGNTEAFF. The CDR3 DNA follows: TGTGCCAGCAGCCTCCGCCCGGGCAACACTGAAGCTTTCTTT.

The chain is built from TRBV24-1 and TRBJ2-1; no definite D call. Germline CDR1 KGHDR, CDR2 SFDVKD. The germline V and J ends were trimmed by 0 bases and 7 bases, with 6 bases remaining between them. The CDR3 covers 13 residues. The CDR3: CATSDLPENEQFF. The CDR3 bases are TGTGCCACCAGTGATTTGCCAGAGAATGAGCAGTTCTTC.

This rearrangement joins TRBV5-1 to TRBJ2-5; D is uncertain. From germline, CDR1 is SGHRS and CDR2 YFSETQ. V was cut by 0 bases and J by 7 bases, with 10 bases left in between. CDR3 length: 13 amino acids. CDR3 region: CASSLDTVGTQYF. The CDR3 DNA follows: TGCGCCAGCAGCTTGGACACGGTTGGGACCCAGTACTTC. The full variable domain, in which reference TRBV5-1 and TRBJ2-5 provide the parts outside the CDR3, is KAGVTQTPRYLIKTRGQQVTLSCSPISGHRSVSWYQQTPGQGLQFLFEYFSETQRNKGNFPGRFSGRQFSNSRSEMNVSTLELGDSALYLCASSLDTVGTQYFGPGTRLLVL.

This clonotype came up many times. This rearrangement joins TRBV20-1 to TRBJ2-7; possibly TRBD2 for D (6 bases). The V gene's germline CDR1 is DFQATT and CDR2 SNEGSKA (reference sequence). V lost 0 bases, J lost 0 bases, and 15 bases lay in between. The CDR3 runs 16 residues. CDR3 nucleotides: TGCAGTGCTAGAGATACCGAGGCGGGACTCTCCTACGAGCAGTACTTC. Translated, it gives CSARDTEAGLSYEQYF.

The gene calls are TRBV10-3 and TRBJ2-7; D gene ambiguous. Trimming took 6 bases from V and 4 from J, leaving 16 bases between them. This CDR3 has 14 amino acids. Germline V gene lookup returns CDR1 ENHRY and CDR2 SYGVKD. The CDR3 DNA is TGTGCCATCAGCGGGCACTACCGAGGATACGAGCAGTACTTC. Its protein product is CAISGHYRGYEQYF.

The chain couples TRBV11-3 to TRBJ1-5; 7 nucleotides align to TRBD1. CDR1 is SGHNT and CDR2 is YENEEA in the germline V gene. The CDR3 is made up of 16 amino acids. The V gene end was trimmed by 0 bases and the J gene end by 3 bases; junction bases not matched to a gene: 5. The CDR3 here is CASSLDIDRANQPQHF. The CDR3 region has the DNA TGTGCCAGCAGCTTAGATATCGACAGGGCCAATCAGCCCCAGCATTTT.

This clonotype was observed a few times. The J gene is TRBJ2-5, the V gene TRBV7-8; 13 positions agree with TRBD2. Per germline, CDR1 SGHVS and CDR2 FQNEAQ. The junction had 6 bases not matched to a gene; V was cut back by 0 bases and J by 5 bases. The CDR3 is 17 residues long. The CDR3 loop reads CASSLATSGGFRETQYF. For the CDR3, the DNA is TGTGCCAGCAGCTTAGCGACTAGCGGGGGGTTTAGGGAGACCCAGTACTTC.